These 3 T cell receptor beta chains were all obtained from the same sample, sequenced in a study of identical twins. TCRdb re-called the 5' RACE reads with MiXCR, one entry per CDR3 protein. The table has around 670,000 distinct CDR3 sequences, over 5% seen once. Sequencing was carried out using naive T cells sorted from blood. All receptors come from a man in his late teens or twenties in good health.

The V call is TRBV20-1, the J call TRBJ2-3, with 12 nucleotides matching TRBD2. Unmatched junction bases numbered 7, after V lost 5 bases and J lost 4 bases. The CDR3 loop spans 15 amino acids. Germline assignment: CDR1 DFQATT and CDR2 SNEGSKA (reference sequence). The CDR3 DNA sequence: TGCAGTGCTTCTAGTACTAGCGGGAGGTCAGATACGCAGTATTTT. It translates to CSASSTSGRSDTQYF.

This clonotype was observed at least ten times. This rearrangement joins TRBV12-3 or TRBV12-4 to TRBJ1-1; D remains unclear. Between the trimmed V and J ends, which lost 7 bases and 1 base, there was a span of 10 bases. This CDR3 spans 13 amino acids. This CDR3 is CASIGPENTEAFF. The CDR3 region has the DNA TGTGCCAGCATAGGTCCAGAGAACACTGAAGCTTTCTTT.

This clonotype was counted only a few times. The chain has TRBV7-8 and TRBJ2-7; 7 nucleotides line up with TRBD1. V lost 0 bases to trimming and J lost 2 bases; unmatched junction nucleotides: 4. The CDR3 length is 15 residues. Germline CDR1 is SGHVS and CDR2 is FQNEAQ. CDR3 residues: CASSLAPRGTYEQYF. DNA of the CDR3: TGTGCCAGCAGCTTAGCGCCCAGGGGGACCTACGAGCAGTACTTC.